The 10 T cell receptor beta chains presented below share a single source sample, sequenced in a study of T cells in Graves' hyperthyroidism and ophthalmopathy. The CDR3 regions of TCR beta were amplified from RNA transcripts. First-round RT-PCR with HTBI primers amplified the TCR CDR3 region. One entry per CDR3 protein results from TCRdb running MiXCR on the multiplex PCR reads. Of over 250,000 distinct CDR3 sequences listed, about an eighth are singletons. Sequencing was carried out using blood. The source of these receptors is a woman between 40 and 55 years old with Graves' ophthalmopathy.

This chain links TRBV30 with TRBJ1-1, with 7 positions matching TRBD1. The V segment lost 3 bases and the J segment 0 bases; nucleotides outside the gene matches: 10. This CDR3 is built from 16 residues. Germline CDR1 is GTSNPN and CDR2 is SVGIG (reference sequence). CDR3 in DNA: TGTGCCTGGAGACCGGACAGGTACCGTATGAACACTGAAGCTTTCTTT. Encoded protein: CAWRPDRYRMNTEAFF.

This clonotype appeared many times. The chain carries TRBV2 and TRBJ2-7, with 7 bases fitting TRBD1. Germline V gives CDR1 SNHLY, CDR2 FYNNEI. Trimming removed 6 bases from V and 3 bases from J; junction bases left unmatched: 8. This CDR3 is built from 14 residues. The CDR3 DNA reads TGTGCCAGCAGGGTGACAGGGATTCACTACGAGCAGTACTTC. Encoded protein: CASRVTGIHYEQYF.

This chain joins TRBV5-1 and TRBJ2-4; 9 nucleotides agree with TRBD1. This CDR3 has 15 residues. Unmatched junction bases numbered 4, after V lost 5 bases and J lost 1 base. In germline, CDR1 is SGHRS, CDR2 YFSETQ. CDR3 coding DNA: TGCGCCAGCAGTAGACAGGGGGAGGCCAAAAACATTCAGTACTTC. Its translation is CASSRQGEAKNIQYF.

This clonotype was detected ten times or more. The J gene is TRBJ2-1, the V gene TRBV20-1, with 7 nucleotides matching TRBD2. Germline V gene lookup returns CDR1 DFQATT and CDR2 SNEGSKA (reference sequence). V lost 0 bases, J lost 9 bases, and 8 bases stayed unmatched. The CDR3 is 14 amino acids. CDR3 nucleotides: TGCAGTGCTAGAGACTTCTTGGGGGAGGGTGAGCAGTTCTTC. This codes for CSARDFLGEGEQFF.

This clonotype was recorded a few times. This chain uses TRBV28 with TRBJ2-1, with D possibly matching TRBD2 (5 bases). The CDR3 spans 12 residues. Trimming left V 3 bases short and J 10 bases short, with 10 bases between. Germline CDR1 is MDHEN and CDR2 is SYDVKM. The CDR3: CASSFGLGEQFF. The CDR3 DNA sequence: TGTGCCAGCAGTTTTGGACTCGGCGAGCAGTTCTTC. The complete variable domain, with remaining parts taken from reference TRBV28 and TRBJ2-1, reads DVKVTQSSRYLVKRTGEKVFLECVQDMDHENMFWYRQDPGLGLRLIYFSYDVKMKEKGDIPEGYSVSREKKERFSLILESASTNQTSMYLCASSFGLGEQFFGPGTRLTVL.

At least ten counts were recorded for this clonotype. DNA for the CDR3: TGTGCCAGCAGCTTACCCGGACTCAGCGGTGCCACCGGGGAGCTGTTTTTT. Encoded protein: CASSLPGLSGATGELFF. The rearrangement uses TRBV7-8 and TRBJ2-2; the D gene is possibly TRBD2 (5 bases). CDR3 length: 17 amino acids. V gave up 2 bases and J gave up 4 bases, with 17 bases separating them. CDR1 SGHVS and CDR2 FQNEAQ come from the germline V gene. The full variable domain, its missing parts supplied by reference TRBV7-8 and TRBJ2-2, is GAGVSQSPRYKVAKRGQDVALRCDPISGHVSLFWYQQALGQGPEFLTYFQNEAQLDKSGLPSDRFFAERPEGSVSTLKIQRTQQEDSAVYLCASSLPGLSGATGELFFGEGSRLTVL.

J is TRBJ2-7 and V is TRBV20-1; possibly TRBD1 or TRBD2 for D (6 bases each). The CDR3 spans 14 residues. Germline-derived CDR1 and CDR2 are DFQATT and SNEGSKA (reference sequence). The germline V and J ends were trimmed by 8 bases and 7 bases, with 24 bases remaining between them. The CDR3: CSTAGEARGVEQYF. CDR3 DNA sequence: TGCAGTACTGCGGGCGAGGCGAGGGGGGTGGAGCAGTACTTC.

This clonotype occurred many times. The J gene is TRBJ1-1, the V gene TRBV10-3; D is possibly TRBD1 (6 bases). This CDR3 has 13 amino acids. In germline, CDR1 is ENHRY, CDR2 SYGVKD. The V end was cut by 8 bases, the J end by 3 bases, with 13 bases between. The CDR3 DNA reads as TGTGCCATCCGAGGGGGGGAGGACACTGAAGCTTTCTTT. It yields the protein CAIRGGEDTEAFF.

This clonotype was recorded at least ten times. V and J are TRBV2 and TRBJ1-5; D is uncertain. Germline loops: CDR1 SNHLY, CDR2 FYNNEI. Trimming shortened V by 4 bases and J by 4 bases, and 17 bases separated the two germline ends. This CDR3 has 16 residues. Here the CDR3 reads CASSARSRRVNQPQHF. As DNA, the CDR3 is TGTGCCAGCAGTGCCCGATCAAGGCGCGTAAATCAGCCCCAGCATTTT.

A word on this clonotype: A junction boundary mismatches the germline segment, possibly from a read error. V gene TRBV7-9 combines with J gene TRBJ1-5, with 9 positions matching TRBD1. The CDR3 is 17 amino acids. Germline CDR1 SEHNR, CDR2 FQNEAQ (reference sequence). Written as DNA, the CDR3 is TGTGCCACCAGCAGAGGCGGACAGGGGAGCAGCAATCAGCCCCAGCATTTT. Translating gives CATSRGGQGSSNQPQHF.